A single sample gave rise to the 26 T cell receptor beta chains below, sequenced in a study of T cell responses to AZD1222 COVID-19 vaccine. Generated by immunoSEQ multiplex PCR, the TCRdb table keeps only in-frame clones and is missing some. The table shows about 130,000 clones, with about 93% occurring only once. The specimen comprised peripheral blood, sampled on day 0 of AZD1222 vaccination. The receptors here all came from an adult in good health.

The rearrangement joins TRBV11-2 to TRBJ1-2; D gene ambiguous. Germline CDR1 reads SGHAT; CDR2 reads FQNNGV. The CDR3 spans 13 residues. Between the trimmed V and J ends, which lost 1 base and 5 bases, there was a span of 8 bases. CDR3 loop: CASSLVAPYGYTF. CDR3 DNA sequence: TGTGCCAGCAGCTTAGTCGCTCCTTATGGCTACACCTTC.

This clone came up once. The V call is TRBV7-2, the J call TRBJ1-6; D remains unclear. Germline values: CDR1 SGHTA, CDR2 FQGNSA. The CDR3 has 17 residues. V was clipped by 6 bases and J by 0 bases, with 15 bases between them. CDR3 residues: CASSLRYTSSYNSPLHF. The CDR3 nucleotides read TGTGCCAGCAGTCTTAGGTACACGAGCTCCTATAATTCACCCCTCCACTTT. Based on the CDR3 plus reference TRBV7-2 and TRBJ1-6, the full variable domain is GAGVSQSPSNKVTEKGKDVELRCDPISGHTALYWYRQSLGQGLEFLIYFQGNSAPDKSGLPSDRFSAERTGGSVSTLTIQRTQQEDSAVYLCASSLRYTSSYNSPLHFGNGTRLTVT.

The V gene is TRBV5-3, the J gene TRBJ1-5; D is perhaps TRBD1 (5 bases). TRBV5-3 is assigned to the ORF class and has an uncertain function. V lost 2 bases and J lost 4, with 10 bases in between. The CDR3 loop spans 14 amino acids. The CDR3, as DNA: TGTGCCAGAAGCTTCGGGGGTCGGAATCAGCCCCAGCATTTT. It yields the protein CARSFGGRNQPQHF.

The V and J genes are TRBV2 and TRBJ1-5; D gene ambiguous. The germline V and J ends were trimmed by 6 bases and 2 bases, with 5 bases remaining between them. The V gene's germline CDR1 is SNHLY and CDR2 FYNNEI. CDR3 length: 12 amino acids. CDR3 nucleotide sequence: TGTGCCAGCAGGGGAGGCAATCAGCCCCAGCATTTT. Protein sequence: CASRGGNQPQHF.

The V call is TRBV5-1, the J call TRBJ2-3; 9 bases are shared with TRBD1. V trimming: 4 bases; J trimming: 1 base; junction bases outside the gene matches: 4. The germline gives CDR1 SGHRS, CDR2 YFSETQ. There are 15 residues in the CDR3. The CDR3 DNA follows: TGCGCCAGCAGCGTGGACAGGGGTGGCACAGATACGCAGTATTTT. Protein sequence: CASSVDRGGTDTQYF.

In its sample, this clone was seen a few times. The V gene is TRBV7-9, the J gene TRBJ2-7; no clear D. The V gene lost 4 bases and the J gene lost 4 bases, with 11 bases spanning the gap. The CDR3 extends over 13 amino acids. CDR1 and CDR2 from the germline V gene are SEHNR and FQNEAQ (reference sequence). CDR3 nucleotide sequence: TGTGCCAGCAGCTCTACGCTAGTTTACGAGCAGTACTTC. Protein product: CASSSTLVYEQYF.

The chain links TRBV5-1 to TRBJ1-1; 9 nucleotides align to TRBD1. V lost 1 base, J lost 2 bases, and 3 bases stayed unmatched. Germline V gives CDR1 SGHRS, CDR2 YFSETQ. CDR3 size: 15 residues. CDR3 DNA sequence: TGCGCCAGCAGCTTGCAGACAGGGGGAAACACTGAAGCTTTCTTT. This sequence encodes CASSLQTGGNTEAFF.

The chain carries TRBV7-2 and TRBJ2-5; 7 bases fit TRBD1. The CDR3 is 15 residues long. J lost 3 bases, V lost 3 bases, and 7 bases had no gene match. The germline V gene has CDR1 SGHTA and CDR2 FQGNSA. This CDR3 reads CASSFQGQSEETQYF. The DNA of the CDR3 is TGTGCCAGCAGCTTTCAGGGACAGTCGGAAGAGACCCAGTACTTC.

This chain links TRBV9 with TRBJ1-1; D is uncertain. Germline V gene data show CDR1 as SGDLS and CDR2 as YYNGEE. V was trimmed by 0 bases and J by 8 bases, leaving 11 bases between them. This CDR3 is 13 amino acids long. This CDR3 reads CASSVEPTREAFF. As DNA, the CDR3 is TGTGCCAGCAGCGTAGAACCGACCCGGGAAGCTTTCTTT.

V gene TRBV2 combines with J gene TRBJ1-2, with D hard to call. Germline V gene lookup returns CDR1 SNHLY and CDR2 FYNNEI. The CDR3 sequence is 12 residues long. V was clipped by 8 bases and J by 0 bases, with 7 bases between them. CDR3 in DNA: TGTGCCAGCCTAGGAGCTAACTATGGCTACACCTTC. Its translation is CASLGANYGYTF.

CDR3 sequence (DNA): TGTGCCAGCAGCTCCGGGACAGGAAATTTCTATGGCTACACCTTC. Its protein product is CASSSGTGNFYGYTF. The chain couples TRBV5-5 to TRBJ1-2, with TRBD1 matching 8 bases. CDR3 length equals 15 residues. Trimming cost V 3 bases and J 4 bases; bases outside gene matches: 8. Germline CDR1 is SGHKS and CDR2 is YYEKEE (reference sequence). The whole variable domain, remainder taken from reference TRBV5-5 and TRBJ1-2, is DAGVTQSPTHLIKTRGQQVTLRCSPISGHKSVSWYQQVLGQGPQFIFQYYEKEERGRGNFPDRFSARQFPNYSSELNVNALLLGDSALYLCASSSGTGNFYGYTFGSGTRLTVV.

This clone was picked up one time. V is TRBV7-2 and J is TRBJ1-6; TRBD1 might be the D (6 bases). Deletions cut 5 bases from V and 9 bases from J, with 11 bases between. The CDR3 covers 13 residues. Germline CDR1 SGHTA, CDR2 FQGNSA. For the CDR3, the DNA is TGTGCCAGCAGCCAACAGGGCGGTTCACCCCTCCACTTT. It encodes CASSQQGGSPLHF.

J is TRBJ2-7 and V is TRBV6-5; 7 bases match TRBD1. Looked up from germline, CDR1 is MNHEY and CDR2 is SVGAGI. This CDR3 contains 14 residues. V trimming: 6 bases; J trimming: 6 bases; junction bases outside the gene matches: 11. The CDR3 here is CASRNRQGWAEQYF. The DNA for the CDR3 is TGTGCCAGCAGGAATCGACAGGGCTGGGCCGAGCAGTACTTC.

The J gene is TRBJ1-3, the V gene TRBV4-1, with D perhaps TRBD1 (5 bases). The CDR3 contains 19 residues. Germline CDR1 MGHRA, CDR2 YSYEKL. The V gene lost 2 bases and the J gene lost 0 bases, with 20 bases spanning the gap. CDR3 nucleotides: TGCGCCAGCAGCCAACCTCATGGGGCGTCTGGGGACTCTGGAAACACCATATATTTT. Translation: CASSQPHGASGDSGNTIYF.

J is TRBJ1-4 and V is TRBV4-1, with no clear D. The germline CDR1 and CDR2 sequences are MGHRA and YSYEKL. CDR3 size: 15 residues. Trimming cost V 0 bases and J 0 bases, with 5 bases left between them. CDR3 nucleotide sequence: TGCGCCAGCAGCCAAGATAGGTCAACTAATGAAAAACTGTTTTTT. Translating it yields CASSQDRSTNEKLFF.

V and J are TRBV28 and TRBJ2-4, with TRBD1 matching 9 bases. CDR3 length equals 15 residues. Trimming took 3 bases from V and 10 from J; bases not matched to a gene: 10. Germline V gene sequence: CDR1 MDHEN, CDR2 SYDVKM. The CDR3 bases are TGTGCCAGCAGTTTGTTGGGCGGGACAGGGAGGATTCAGTACTTC. Its protein is CASSLLGGTGRIQYF.

V and J are TRBV7-8 and TRBJ1-2; the match to TRBD1 covers 9 bases. This CDR3 is built from 16 residues. Losses at the gene ends were 1 base for V and 8 bases for J; bases not matched to a gene: 11. Germline V gene sequence: CDR1 SGHVS, CDR2 FQNEAQ. CDR3 DNA sequence: TGTGCCAGCAGCTTAGAGGGTACAGGGGGCACGAGGGGCTACACCTTC. Translating gives CASSLEGTGGTRGYTF.

CDR3 in amino acids: CASSDGPPNTEAFF. As DNA, the CDR3 is TGCGCCAGCAGCGACGGACCTCCGAACACTGAAGCTTTCTTT. The J gene is TRBJ1-1, the V gene TRBV10-1; D unresolved. V was trimmed by 6 bases and J by 1 base, leaving 12 bases between them. CDR1 is WNHNN, CDR2 SYGVQD, per germline (reference sequence). The CDR3 runs to 14 residues.

The chain is built from TRBV10-1 and TRBJ1-3; D is perhaps TRBD1 (5 bases). The germline V gene encodes CDR1 WNHNN and CDR2 SYGVQD (reference sequence). The CDR3 runs 14 residues. Trimming took 4 bases from V and 2 from J, leaving 9 bases between them. CDR3 residues: CASSVDSTGNTIYF. CDR3 DNA: TGCGCCAGCAGTGTCGACAGTACTGGAAACACCATATATTTT.

The gene calls are TRBV5-5 and TRBJ1-2; the match to TRBD1 covers 8 bases. With V trimmed by 1 base and J by 7 bases, 3 bases remained unmatched. The CDR3 is 13 amino acids. Germline V lookup: CDR1 SGHKS, CDR2 YYEKEE (reference sequence). The CDR3 region is CASSLQQGGGYTF. The CDR3 coding sequence is TGTGCCAGCAGCTTGCAACAGGGGGGTGGCTACACCTTC.

This sequence joins TRBV10-3 and TRBJ1-2; tentative D call: TRBD1 (6 bases). V was shortened by 4 bases and J by 8 bases, with 14 bases between the two germline ends. Per the germline V gene, CDR1 is ENHRY and CDR2 is SYGVKD. CDR3 length: 13 amino acids. CDR3 in DNA: TGTGCCATCAGTGTAGCAGGGGAGGAGGGCTACACCTTC. This gives the protein CAISVAGEEGYTF.

This chain joins TRBV6-2 or TRBV6-3 and TRBJ1-2; TRBD1 might be the D (5 bases). V dropped 5 bases and J dropped 4 bases, with 17 bases sitting between them. Germline CDR1 MNHEY, CDR2 SVGEGT. The CDR3 contains 15 residues. CDR3 sequence reads: CASSGGSRHVYGYTF. CDR3 bases: TGTGCCAGCAGTGGGGGTAGCAGGCACGTCTATGGCTACACCTTC.

This rearrangement joins TRBV12-5 to TRBJ1-5; D perhaps matches TRBD1 (5 bases). Trimming pared 3 bases from V and 5 bases from J, leaving 11 bases between. The germline gives CDR1 LGHNT, CDR2 FRNRAP. The CDR3 length is 14 residues. Here the CDR3 reads CASGLGRADQPQHF. The CDR3, as DNA: TGTGCTAGTGGTTTAGGCAGGGCGGATCAGCCCCAGCATTTT.

The chain recombines TRBV10-1 with TRBJ1-5; D call uncertain. Deletions cut 4 bases from V and 0 bases from J, with 4 bases between. The CDR3 is 13 amino acids. The germline CDR1 and CDR2 sequences are WNHNN and SYGVQD (reference sequence). CDR3 DNA sequence: TGCGCCAGCAGTGTTGGTAGCAATCAGCCCCAGCATTTT. It specifies CASSVGSNQPQHF.

This clone was picked up one time. This chain uses TRBV7-8 with TRBJ1-1, with a weak D call TRBD1 (5 bases). CDR3 length equals 14 residues. Trimming shortened V by 3 bases and J by 3 bases, and 11 bases separated the two germline ends. Germline V gives CDR1 SGHVS, CDR2 FQNEAQ. The CDR3 spells CASSFRASDTEAFF. CDR3 coding DNA: TGTGCCAGCAGCTTCAGGGCGTCGGACACTGAAGCTTTCTTT.

The chain combines TRBV6-5 with TRBJ1-1; D is uncertain. Germline loops: CDR1 MNHEY, CDR2 SVGAGI. CDR3 size: 15 residues. The V gene lost 0 bases and the J gene lost 4 bases, with 12 bases spanning the gap. The CDR3 loop reads CASSYSSGLVTEAFF. The CDR3 nucleotides are TGTGCCAGCAGTTACTCTTCGGGTCTCGTCACTGAAGCTTTCTTT.